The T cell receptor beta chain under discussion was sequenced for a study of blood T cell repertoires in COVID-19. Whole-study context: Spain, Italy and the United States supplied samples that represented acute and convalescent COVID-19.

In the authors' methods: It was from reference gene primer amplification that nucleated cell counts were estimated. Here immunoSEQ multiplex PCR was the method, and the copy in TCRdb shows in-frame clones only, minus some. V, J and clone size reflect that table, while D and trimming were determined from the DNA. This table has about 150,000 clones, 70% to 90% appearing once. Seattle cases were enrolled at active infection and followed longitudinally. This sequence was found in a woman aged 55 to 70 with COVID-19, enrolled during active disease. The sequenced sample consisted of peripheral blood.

DNA for the CDR3: TGCGCCAGCAGCTTGGGAACCCTATCGGGTAATACTGAAGCTTTCTTT. Translation: CASSLGTLSGNTEAFF. The chain carries TRBV5-1 and TRBJ1-1; unclear D gene. This CDR3 is built from 16 residues. Trimming removed 0 bases at V and 5 bases at J, with 17 bases between. Germline CDR1 and CDR2: SGHRS and YFSETQ.